One and the same sample provided the 13 T cell receptor beta chains below, sequenced in a study of shared clonotypes between healthy human individuals. Sequenced by immunoSEQ multiplex PCR; TCRdb stores in-frame clones only, minus some. The sample shows approximately 2,200,000 clones, about 93% of them seen only once. CD8 cells regarded as naive lacked CD45RO, were positively chosen for CCR7, and omitted terminally differentiated effector memory CD45RA+ cells. The specimen sequenced was naive CD8+ T cells from PBMCs. These receptors were taken from a man in his late teens or twenties in good health. Some clones in this sample may be carry-over from other donors' samples.

The CDR3 is CASSLGLEDNEQFF. Written as DNA, the CDR3 is TGCGCCAGCAGCTTGGGGCTGGAGGACAATGAGCAGTTCTTC. The chain uses TRBV5-1 and TRBJ2-1; perhaps TRBD2 as D (5 bases). The V end lost 0 bases, the J end lost 5 bases, and 9 bases lay between the germline ends. Germline assignment: CDR1 SGHRS and CDR2 YFSETQ. The CDR3 runs 14 residues.

The chain uses TRBV7-8 and TRBJ1-3, with D perhaps matching TRBD1 (6 bases). Germline V gene data show CDR1 as SGHVS and CDR2 as FQNEAQ. CDR3 size: 15 residues. V was clipped by 1 base and J by 3 bases, with 10 bases between them. The CDR3 region is CASSLGWGLGNTIYF. The CDR3 coding sequence is TGTGCCAGCAGCTTAGGCTGGGGGCTTGGAAACACCATATATTTT.

This chain joins TRBV27 and TRBJ2-7; tentative D call: TRBD2 (7 bases). This CDR3 is 18 amino acids long. The germline V gene has CDR1 MNHEY and CDR2 SMNVEV (reference sequence). V shed 0 bases and J shed 4 bases, with 22 bases lying between them. CDR3 region: CASSLSGGAGVFLYEQYF. The CDR3 bases are TGTGCCAGCAGTTTATCGGGGGGGGCAGGGGTTTTTTTGTACGAGCAGTACTTC.

This clone occurred a few times. The chain has TRBV9 and TRBJ1-1; weak D call: TRBD1 (5 bases). Trimming took off 0 bases at V and 3 bases at J, with 9 bases between the two ends. Germline values: CDR1 SGDLS, CDR2 YYNGEE. The CDR3 spans 14 residues. The CDR3 DNA follows: TGTGCCAGCAGCGTAGATCTGGGGGACACTGAAGCTTTCTTT. Translated: CASSVDLGDTEAFF.

The V call is TRBV18, the J call TRBJ2-1; D call uncertain. V was shortened by 3 bases and J by 2 bases, with 8 bases between the two germline ends. Per germline, CDR1 KGHSH and CDR2 LQKENI. The CDR3 totals 14 residues. Written as DNA, the CDR3 is TGTGCCAGCTCACCTTTTCCCACCTACAATGAGCAGTTCTTC. As protein: CASSPFPTYNEQFF.

The gene calls are TRBV27 and TRBJ2-1; a possible D gene is TRBD1 (6 bases). Germline CDR1 reads MNHEY; CDR2 reads SMNVEV (reference sequence). The CDR3 loop spans 13 amino acids. V shed 10 bases and J shed 6 bases, with 16 bases lying between them. The CDR3 protein is CATTGQGLNEQFF. In DNA, the CDR3 is TGTGCCACCACAGGGCAGGGGCTCAATGAGCAGTTCTTC.

V and J are TRBV27 and TRBJ2-2; D is uncertain. The CDR3 is 16 residues long. Germline V gives CDR1 MNHEY, CDR2 SMNVEV (reference sequence). V lost 2 bases to trimming and J lost 6 bases, with 16 bases between them. The chain's CDR3 is CASSLILGLDPGELFF. The CDR3 bases are TGTGCCAGCAGTTTAATACTCGGCCTTGACCCCGGGGAGCTGTTTTTT.

This clone appeared a single time. The J gene is TRBJ1-2, the V gene TRBV19, with 10 positions matching TRBD1. Germline V gene lookup returns CDR1 LNHDA and CDR2 SQIVND (reference sequence). Trimming cost V 2 bases and J 5 bases; bases outside gene matches: 5. The CDR3 extends over 15 amino acids. This CDR3 is CASSILGQGMYGYTF. For the CDR3, the DNA is TGTGCCAGTAGTATACTGGGACAGGGGATGTATGGCTACACCTTC.

V is TRBV28 and J is TRBJ2-2; 13 positions match TRBD2. The CDR3 runs to 19 residues. V lost 5 bases and J lost 3; bases outside the gene matches: 12. The germline V gene encodes CDR1 MDHEN and CDR2 SYDVKM. The CDR3 loop reads CASSASTSGRRSYTGELFF. The CDR3 region has the DNA TGTGCCAGCAGTGCGTCGACTAGCGGGAGGCGATCTTACACCGGGGAGCTGTTTTTT.

CDR3 loop: CASSRQGGNTIYF. CDR3 in DNA: TGTGCCAGCAGCCGACAGGGAGGAAACACCATATATTTT. The chain employs TRBV11-1 and TRBJ1-3, with TRBD1 matching over 7 bases. Trimming cost V 5 bases and J 4 bases; bases outside gene matches: 2. Germline CDR1 SGHAT, CDR2 FQDESV (reference sequence). The CDR3 consists of 13 residues.

The chain employs TRBV2 and TRBJ2-1, with 13 positions matching TRBD2. From germline, CDR1 is SNHLY and CDR2 FYNNEI. CDR3 size: 15 residues. V lost 8 bases, J lost 11 bases, and 12 bases stayed unmatched. The DNA for the CDR3 is TGTGCCAGCGGAGGGACTAGCGGGGACCCATCCAAGCAGTTCTTC. Translated, it gives CASGGTSGDPSKQFF.

The chain links TRBV4-2 to TRBJ2-1, with 10 positions matching TRBD2. This CDR3 comprises 17 residues. CDR1 LGHNA and CDR2 YNFKEQ come from the germline V gene. Trimming at V came to 0 bases and at J to 8 bases, leaving 10 bases not matched to a gene. The CDR3 DNA reads as TGTGCCAGCAGCCAAGATATGCTAGCGGGAGAGAGGTATGAGCAGTTCTTC. Amino acid sequence: CASSQDMLAGERYEQFF.

The gene calls are TRBV19 and TRBJ1-2; D may be TRBD1 (5 bases). Between the trimmed V and J ends, which lost 8 bases and 4 bases, there was a span of 17 bases. Germline CDR1 reads LNHDA; CDR2 reads SQIVND (reference sequence). This CDR3 contains 14 residues. The chain's CDR3 is CASGGEGRIYGYTF. The DNA for the CDR3 is TGTGCCAGTGGAGGTGAGGGGCGGATCTATGGCTACACCTTC.